This entry features one T cell receptor beta chain sequence. The antigen remains unidentified. These data come from a study of pediatric ulcerative colitis. Produced via immunoSEQ multiplex PCR; TCRdb's table is partial and in-frame only. The sample holds 55,000 to 80,000 clones; 77% are singletons and the top ten take roughly 5.2%. Study observations and caveats: Two rectal clonotypes were found only in ulcerative colitis patients, all of them.

The sequence derives from a boy aged 5-17 years with moderate ulcerative colitis. What was sequenced was blood.

The CDR3 nucleotides read TGTGCCAGCAGCATGCGAAGCGGTTCGAGAGAGCAGTACTTC. Residues: CASSMRSGSREQYF. V and J are TRBV9 and TRBJ2-7; D is perhaps TRBD2 (5 bases). V was clipped by 4 bases and J by 7 bases, with 18 bases between them. The CDR3 has 14 residues. Germline V gene sequence: CDR1 SGDLS, CDR2 YYNGEE.